A single sample gave rise to the 14 T cell receptor beta chains below, sequenced in a study of T cells in tumors and immune-related adverse events. Sequencing used immunoSEQ multiplex PCR; TCRdb keeps in-frame clones, though not all of them. The table shows 20,000 to 25,000 clones, with 80% to 95% occurring only once. Source: lymph node tissue, taken from a patient treated with anti-PD-1 therapy. These receptors originate from a female donor with metastatic renal cell carcinoma.

This rearrangement joins TRBV6-5 to TRBJ2-3, with D hard to call. Trimming removed 2 bases at V and 4 bases at J, with 13 bases between. The CDR3 spans 15 residues. The germline V gene has CDR1 MNHEY and CDR2 SVGAGI. The CDR3 protein is CASSYTTYYADTQYF. The DNA of the CDR3 is TGTGCCAGCAGTTACACCACCTACTATGCAGATACGCAGTATTTT.

The CDR3 loop reads CASSPGHRDEKLFF. For the CDR3, the DNA is TGTGCCAGCTCACCGGGACACCGAGACGAAAAACTGTTTTTT. The gene calls are TRBV18 and TRBJ1-4, with D perhaps matching TRBD1 (6 bases). Trimming removed 3 bases at V and 8 bases at J, with 13 bases between. CDR3 size: 14 residues. Germline V gene data show CDR1 as KGHSH and CDR2 as LQKENI.

The J gene is TRBJ1-3, the V gene TRBV13; 8 bases line up with TRBD1. The CDR3 runs 18 residues. CDR1 and CDR2 from the germline V gene are PRHDT and FYEKMQ (reference sequence). V shed 5 bases and J 4 bases; nucleotides not matched to a gene: 16. DNA for the CDR3: TGTGCCAGCAGCGCGAGGGGGACAGGCTACATTGAAGGAAACACCATATATTTT. It codes for CASSARGTGYIEGNTIYF.

The rearrangement links TRBV28 to TRBJ2-3; D is unresolved. The CDR3 covers 14 residues. CDR1 is MDHEN and CDR2 is SYDVKM in the germline V gene. The V gene lost 2 bases and the J gene lost 0 bases, with 6 bases spanning the gap. CDR3 loop: CASSLIRSTDTQYF. In DNA form, the CDR3 reads TGTGCCAGCAGTTTAATTAGGAGCACAGATACGCAGTATTTT.

This clone turned up a few times. The chain recombines TRBV7-9 with TRBJ2-1; TRBD2 is a possible D gene (5 bases). This CDR3 comprises 14 residues. Trimming stripped 1 base from V and 8 bases from J, with 12 bases between. Germline V CDR1 and CDR2: SEHNR, FQNEAQ (reference sequence). The CDR3 DNA is TGTGCCAGCAGCTTAGAAGGAGGTTGGGATGAGCAGTTCTTC. Encoded protein: CASSLEGGWDEQFF.

V is TRBV5-1 and J is TRBJ1-2; 10 bases match TRBD1. V lost 5 bases, J lost 3 bases, and 16 bases stayed unmatched. Germline values: CDR1 SGHRS, CDR2 YFSETQ. This CDR3 region has 18 residues. The CDR3 sequence is CASRPRPDRGGFDYGYTF. The CDR3, as DNA: TGCGCCAGCAGGCCTCGCCCGGACAGGGGGGGATTTGACTATGGCTACACCTTC.

The V and J genes are TRBV6-5 and TRBJ2-5; D call uncertain. Germline loops: CDR1 MNHEY, CDR2 SVGAGI. This CDR3 spans 13 amino acids. The V end was cut by 6 bases, the J end by 3 bases, with 11 bases between. This chain's CDR3 is CASSHFHKETQYF. In DNA form, the CDR3 reads TGTGCCAGCAGCCACTTTCATAAAGAGACCCAGTACTTC.

As for this clone: The same CDR3 also results from other DNA sequences found in this sample. V is TRBV18 and J is TRBJ1-1, with TRBD1 as a possible D gene (5 bases). Deletions cut 2 bases from V and 0 bases from J, with 7 bases between. Germline CDR1 reads KGHSH; CDR2 reads LQKENI. CDR3 length: 14 residues. The CDR3 loop reads CASSPAGLNTEAFF. The CDR3 coding sequence is TGTGCCAGCTCACCAGCAGGGTTGAACACTGAAGCTTTCTTT.

The V gene is TRBV19, the J gene TRBJ2-5, with 7 bases fitting TRBD1. J was trimmed by 3 bases and V by 7 bases; bases with no gene match: 5. This CDR3 region has 13 residues. The V gene's germline CDR1 is LNHDA and CDR2 SQIVND (reference sequence). For the CDR3, the DNA is TGTGCCAGTACGGGGACAGAAAAAGAGACCCAGTACTTC. The encoded protein is CASTGTEKETQYF.

The gene calls are TRBV28 and TRBJ1-1, with 7 bases that match TRBD1. V was pared by 1 base and J by 2 bases, with 7 bases of the junction left unmatched. The CDR3 has 16 amino acids. Germline CDR1 MDHEN, CDR2 SYDVKM. The CDR3 region has the DNA TGTGCCAGCAGTTTATACCGACAGGGACCTAACACTGAAGCTTTCTTT. This encodes CASSLYRQGPNTEAFF.

The V and J genes are TRBV6-5 and TRBJ1-2; 7 bases map to TRBD1. The CDR3 has 14 residues. V lost 7 bases to trimming and J lost 0 bases; unmatched junction nucleotides: 5. Germline loops: CDR1 MNHEY, CDR2 SVGAGI. CDR3 loop: CASKPTGSNYGYTF. DNA of the CDR3: TGTGCCAGCAAGCCGACAGGGTCTAACTATGGCTACACCTTC.

The rearrangement links TRBV30 to TRBJ1-2; D not certain. Trimming shortened V by 2 bases and J by 7 bases, and 14 bases separated the two germline ends. CDR1 and CDR2 (germline): GTSNPN, SVGIG (reference sequence). CDR3 length equals 13 residues. The CDR3 sequence is CAWSQREDGGYTF. The CDR3 coding sequence is TGTGCCTGGAGTCAGAGGGAGGATGGTGGCTACACCTTC.

CDR3 sequence: CASSVGNDGELFF. CDR3 nucleotide sequence: TGTGCCAGCAGTGTGGGAAATGACGGGGAGCTGTTTTTT. The chain couples TRBV6-4 to TRBJ2-2, with D unresolved. CDR3 size: 13 residues. In germline, CDR1 is MRHNA, CDR2 SNTAGT. Trimming pared 4 bases from V and 7 bases from J, leaving 10 bases between.

The chain employs TRBV6-5 and TRBJ1-5; D gene uncertain. The ends were cut back, 2 bases at V and 0 bases at J, with 11 bases in the middle. The CDR3 totals 16 residues. Germline V gives CDR1 MNHEY, CDR2 SVGAGI. Here the CDR3 reads CASSYRPVLSNQPQHF. CDR3 DNA: TGTGCCAGCAGTTACCGGCCAGTTCTTAGCAATCAGCCCCAGCATTTT.